A single sample is the source of the 30 T cell receptor beta chains below, sequenced in a study of cytomegalovirus exposure and HLA in healthy donors (TCRdb year 2017). The library was obtained by the immunoSEQ multiplex PCR assay. A mixture of 60 forward primers for TCR Vbeta segments and 13 reverse primers for TCR Jbeta segments was used in the multiplex PCR. In its TCRdb copy, this immuneACCESS table keeps in-frame sequences only and misses some clones. Where compared with another copy, unresolved V genes explain less than half of these, and the others have no known cause. This sample gives roughly 140,000 clones in total; about four fifths of them show up just once. The ten largest clones take up roughly 6% of the sample. The source material was PBMCs. These TCRs come from a man aged 50 to 59 in good health and CMV-seropositive.

The chain uses TRBV4-1 and TRBJ2-5; 7 positions match TRBD1. The assigned J gene may be wrong: the sequence end matches TRBJ2-7 better. Germline CDR1 reads MGHRA; CDR2 reads YSYEKL. The CDR3 loop spans 19 amino acids. Here the CDR3 DNA reads TGCGCCAGCAGCCAAGATCGAGGATTTGACAGGGTGGGCTCCTACGAGCAGTACTTC. Translated: CASSQDRGFDRVGSYEQYF.

As for this clone: One end of the junction is discordant with germline, which a read error may explain. CDR3: CSSALDRVGNEKLFF. CDR3 DNA sequence: TGTTCCAGCGCCCTTGACAGGGTGGGTAATGAAAAACTGTTTTTT. This chain connects TRBV7-9 to TRBJ1-4, with TRBD1 matching 7 bases. CDR3 length: 15 residues. The germline V gene encodes CDR1 SEHNR and CDR2 FQNEAQ (reference sequence).

This clone was seen just once. The V call is TRBV5-1, the J call TRBJ1-2; D unclear. In germline, CDR1 is SGHRS, CDR2 YFSETQ. Trimming took 0 bases from V and 5 from J, leaving 11 bases between them. The CDR3 length is 14 residues. The CDR3 DNA is TGCGCCAGCAGCTTGGACGGAGGCCTTTATGGCTACACCTTC. Translating gives CASSLDGGLYGYTF.

The gene calls are TRBV29-1 and TRBJ2-7; TRBD2 agrees at 12 bases. Germline loops: CDR1 SQVTM, CDR2 ANQGSEA. This CDR3 region has 13 residues. Trimming at V came to 5 bases and at J to 6 bases, leaving 5 bases not matched to a gene. The CDR3 DNA follows: TGCAGCGTTATGACTAGCGGGAGTGTCGAGCAGTACTTC. Translated: CSVMTSGSVEQYF.

This chain uses TRBV11-2 with TRBJ2-3; 7 nucleotides agree with TRBD2. The CDR3 sequence is 14 residues long. The V segment lost 0 bases and the J segment 4 bases; nucleotides outside the gene matches: 1. Germline V lookup: CDR1 SGHAT, CDR2 FQNNGV. The CDR3 is CASSLEREADTQYF. The CDR3 bases are TGTGCCAGCAGCTTAGAACGGGAGGCAGATACGCAGTATTTT.

V and J are TRBV4-2 and TRBJ2-1, with 10 bases identical to TRBD2. The germline V gene has CDR1 LGHNA and CDR2 YNFKEQ. With 4 bases clipped from V and 3 bases from J, the junction kept 6 bases outside the gene matches. This CDR3 is built from 16 residues. Here the CDR3 reads CASSLGLADLYNEQFF. The CDR3, as DNA: TGTGCCAGCAGCCTCGGACTAGCGGACCTCTACAATGAGCAGTTCTTC.

The V call is TRBV4-2, the J call TRBJ1-3; no firm D call. The CDR3 spans 14 residues. Germline values: CDR1 LGHNA, CDR2 YNFKEQ. The germline V and J ends were trimmed by 4 bases and 7 bases, with 14 bases remaining between them. In DNA form, the CDR3 reads TGTGCCAGCAGCCCCAGTCCCCAACATAACACCATATATTTT. Amino acid sequence: CASSPSPQHNTIYF.

With regard to this clone: Other DNA sequences of this sample code for an identical CDR3. The chain combines TRBV7-9 with TRBJ1-5; TRBD1 is a possible D gene (6 bases). The germline gives CDR1 SEHNR, CDR2 FQNEAQ (reference sequence). Trimming pared 5 bases from V and 1 base from J, leaving 9 bases between. This CDR3 is 14 amino acids long. CDR3 sequence: CASSLTGSNQPQHF. The CDR3 DNA reads as TGTGCCAGCAGCCTTACAGGGAGCAATCAGCCCCAGCATTTT.

The rearrangement joins TRBV6-1 to TRBJ2-1; D perhaps matches TRBD2 (6 bases). The CDR3 loop spans 12 amino acids. The germline V and J ends were trimmed by 6 bases and 9 bases, with 12 bases remaining between them. Germline V gene sequence: CDR1 MNHNS, CDR2 SASEGT. This CDR3 is CASRRDTGEQFF. The CDR3 nucleotides read TGTGCCAGCAGGCGGGATACTGGTGAGCAGTTCTTC.

The chain joins TRBV7-9 to TRBJ2-5, with 8 bases aligning to TRBD1. CDR3 length: 13 residues. With 5 bases clipped from V and 5 bases from J, the junction kept 4 bases outside the gene matches. CDR1 is SEHNR, CDR2 FQNEAQ, per germline (reference sequence). The CDR3 nucleotides read TGTGCCAGCAGCCAAACAGGGGGGGAGACCCAGTACTTC. Its protein is CASSQTGGETQYF.

The chain joins TRBV29-1 to TRBJ2-1; maybe TRBD1 (5 bases). The CDR3 spans 13 residues. Trimming left V 0 bases short and J 7 bases short, with 10 bases between. CDR1 SQVTM and CDR2 ANQGSEA come from the germline V gene. The CDR3 nucleotides read TGCAGCGTTGAAGAGGGCAGGGAAAATGAGCAGTTCTTC. This sequence encodes CSVEEGRENEQFF.

This chain links TRBV7-9 with TRBJ2-5, with 10 bases aligning to TRBD1. The V gene end was trimmed by 5 bases and the J gene end by 1 base; junction bases not matched to a gene: 4. Per germline, CDR1 SEHNR and CDR2 FQNEAQ (reference sequence). CDR3 size: 15 residues. The CDR3 reads CASSPDRGGQETQYF. The DNA of the CDR3 is TGTGCCAGCAGCCCGGACAGGGGGGGCCAAGAGACCCAGTACTTC.

The rearrangement links TRBV18 to TRBJ2-2; D not resolved. The length of the CDR3 is 16 residues. Germline V gene lookup returns CDR1 KGHSH and CDR2 LQKENI. Trimming removed 0 bases at V and 8 bases at J, with 16 bases between. The CDR3 sequence: CASSPPFPRHSGELFF. DNA for the CDR3: TGTGCCAGCTCACCACCGTTTCCCAGGCACTCTGGGGAGCTGTTTTTT.

The chain uses TRBV6-1 and TRBJ2-5; D may be TRBD2 (6 bases). Germline V gene lookup returns CDR1 MNHNS and CDR2 SASEGT. The V and J ends lost 7 bases and 1 base respectively, with 13 bases between them. This CDR3 region has 14 residues. CDR3 bases: TGTGCCAGCACGCGGGCGGGAATCCAAGAGACCCAGTACTTC. Translation: CASTRAGIQETQYF.

The chain couples TRBV4-1 to TRBJ2-7, with TRBD1 matching 10 bases. The length of the CDR3 is 15 residues. V trimming: 4 bases; J trimming: 5 bases; junction bases outside the gene matches: 8. Per the germline V gene, CDR1 is MGHRA and CDR2 is YSYEKL. The CDR3 spells CASSPPGTGVNEQYF. CDR3 nucleotide sequence: TGCGCCAGCAGCCCCCCCGGGACAGGGGTTAACGAGCAGTACTTC.

The rearrangement joins TRBV10-1 to TRBJ1-1; D remains ambiguous. Germline loops: CDR1 WNHNN, CDR2 SYGVQD (reference sequence). The CDR3 spans 13 residues. V was clipped by 2 bases and J by 0 bases, with 4 bases between them. This CDR3 is CASSEQVNTEAFF. The CDR3, as DNA: TGCGCCAGCAGTGAGCAGGTGAACACTGAAGCTTTCTTT.

This clone has a single count. The germline gene is not matched at one end of the junction; a read error may be the cause. CDR3 bases: TGTGCCAGCAGCCGTGGACTAGCGGGAGGGGCAGACTTC. This gives the protein CASSRGLAGGADF. This chain connects TRBV7-8 to TRBJ2-7; 15 nucleotides agree with TRBD2. CDR1 and CDR2 from the germline V gene are SGHVS and FQNEAQ. This CDR3 contains 13 residues.

Worth noting for this clone: Different DNA sequences within this sample yield the same CDR3. This rearrangement joins TRBV27 to TRBJ2-3; 10 nucleotides agree with TRBD2. V lost 3 bases to trimming and J lost 4 bases; unmatched junction nucleotides: 4. The CDR3 has 15 amino acids. The germline CDR1 and CDR2 sequences are MNHEY and SMNVEV (reference sequence). The CDR3 spells CASSFVAGGSDTQYF. As DNA, the CDR3 is TGTGCCAGCAGTTTCGTAGCGGGAGGTTCAGATACGCAGTATTTT.

This chain uses TRBV10-2 with TRBJ2-5, with TRBD2 matching over 10 bases. The CDR3 covers 18 residues. Germline loops: CDR1 WSHSY, CDR2 SAAADI. With V trimmed by 0 bases and J by 6 bases, 13 bases remained unmatched. The CDR3 is CASSESFSASGSIKTQYF. The CDR3 coding sequence is TGCGCCAGCAGTGAGTCGTTTTCGGCTAGCGGGAGTATAAAGACCCAGTACTTC.

The gene calls are TRBV11-2 and TRBJ2-5; TRBD2 matches 7 bases. CDR3 length: 14 amino acids. V was pared by 1 base and J by 5 bases, with 4 bases of the junction left unmatched. Germline lookup yields CDR1 SGHAT and CDR2 FQNNGV. CDR3: CASSLGLARETQYF. The CDR3 DNA reads as TGTGCCAGCAGCTTAGGACTAGCCCGGGAGACCCAGTACTTC.

V is TRBV9 and J is TRBJ2-4; tentative D call: TRBD2 (5 bases). The ends were cut back, 2 bases at V and 5 bases at J, with 11 bases in the middle. Germline CDR1 reads SGDLS; CDR2 reads YYNGEE. The CDR3 covers 14 residues. Written as DNA, the CDR3 is TGTGCCAGCAGCGTTGGCGGGCCGGAAAACATTCAGTACTTC. Translated: CASSVGGPENIQYF.

The chain couples TRBV5-1 to TRBJ1-6; D may be TRBD1 (6 bases). The ends were cut back, 5 bases at V and 0 bases at J, with 6 bases in the middle. The CDR3 is 14 residues long. The V gene's germline CDR1 is SGHRS and CDR2 YFSETQ. CDR3 sequence: CASRDSSYNSPLHF. The CDR3 DNA follows: TGCGCCAGCAGGGACAGCTCCTATAATTCACCCCTCCACTTT.

This rearrangement joins TRBV6-1 to TRBJ2-7; TRBD2 agrees at 8 bases. CDR1 and CDR2 (germline): MNHNS, SASEGT. The CDR3 totals 14 residues. Trimming removed 0 bases from V and 5 bases from J; junction bases left unmatched: 3. The DNA for the CDR3 is TGTGCCAGCAGTGAAGCCGGACTAGCAAACGAGCAGTACTTC. Residues: CASSEAGLANEQYF.

The chain has TRBV5-4 and TRBJ2-7; the match to TRBD2 covers 8 bases. V shed 0 bases and J 4 bases; nucleotides not matched to a gene: 9. Germline lookup yields CDR1 SGHNT and CDR2 YYREEE (reference sequence). The CDR3 extends over 16 amino acids. Here the CDR3 DNA reads TGTGCCAGCAGCTTGGCCGGTAGCGGGAACCCATACGAGCAGTACTTC. This encodes CASSLAGSGNPYEQYF.

On this clone itself: The same CDR3 is also encoded by other DNA sequences in this sample. This rearrangement joins TRBV18 to TRBJ2-5; D is undetermined. The CDR3 length is 14 residues. The V gene's germline CDR1 is KGHSH and CDR2 LQKENI. V was trimmed by 3 bases and J by 1 base, leaving 9 bases between them. CDR3 sequence: CASSPAGVQETQYF. The CDR3 nucleotides read TGTGCCAGCTCACCGGCAGGCGTCCAAGAGACCCAGTACTTC. The entire variable domain, with the rest obtained from reference TRBV18 and TRBJ2-5, is as follows: NAGVMQNPRHLVRRRGQEARLRCSPMKGHSHVYWYRQLPEEGLKFMVYLQKENIIDESGMPKERFSAEFPKEGPSILRIQQVVRGDSAAYFCASSPAGVQETQYFGPGTRLLVL.

V is TRBV28 and J is TRBJ2-1; D uncertain. Trimming left V 3 bases short and J 4 bases short, with 19 bases between. CDR3 length: 17 residues. From germline, CDR1 is MDHEN and CDR2 SYDVKM. CDR3 in amino acids: CASSFTFIRRLYNEQFF. The CDR3 DNA is TGTGCCAGCAGTTTTACTTTTATCCGCCGCCTATACAATGAGCAGTTCTTC.

This chain links TRBV7-9 with TRBJ2-1; TRBD2 matches at 12 bases. The V gene's germline CDR1 is SEHNR and CDR2 FQNEAQ (reference sequence). This CDR3 is built from 15 residues. V lost 4 bases to trimming and J lost 6 bases; unmatched junction nucleotides: 4. The CDR3 sequence is CASSSTSGSTNEQFF. The CDR3 DNA sequence: TGTGCCAGCAGCTCGACTAGCGGGAGTACCAATGAGCAGTTCTTC.

The chain has TRBV5-4 and TRBJ2-1; 14 positions match TRBD2. J was trimmed by 7 bases and V by 4 bases; bases with no gene match: 7. The CDR3 is 16 amino acids. Germline V gives CDR1 SGHNT, CDR2 YYREEE (reference sequence). CDR3 nucleotides: TGTGCCAGCAGCCCGGGACTAGCGGGAGTGGTGAATGAGCAGTTCTTC. This translates into CASSPGLAGVVNEQFF.

This chain uses TRBV5-8 with TRBJ2-2; TRBD1 is a possible D gene (6 bases). V was cut by 10 bases and J by 5 bases, with 15 bases left in between. Germline values: CDR1 SGHTS, CDR2 YDEGEE. This CDR3 comprises 13 residues. CDR3 in amino acids: CAGTRGVTGELFF. The CDR3 bases are TGTGCCGGGACAAGAGGCGTAACCGGGGAGCTGTTTTTT.

This chain connects TRBV12-2 to TRBJ2-7; TRBD2 was called by the table and not checked on the DNA. TRBV12-2 represents a pseudogene. This CDR3 region has 15 residues. CDR3 sequence reads: CASRLAPASSYEQYF. DNA of the CDR3: TGTGCAAGTCGCTTAGCGCCGGCTAGCTCCTACGAGCAGTACTTC.